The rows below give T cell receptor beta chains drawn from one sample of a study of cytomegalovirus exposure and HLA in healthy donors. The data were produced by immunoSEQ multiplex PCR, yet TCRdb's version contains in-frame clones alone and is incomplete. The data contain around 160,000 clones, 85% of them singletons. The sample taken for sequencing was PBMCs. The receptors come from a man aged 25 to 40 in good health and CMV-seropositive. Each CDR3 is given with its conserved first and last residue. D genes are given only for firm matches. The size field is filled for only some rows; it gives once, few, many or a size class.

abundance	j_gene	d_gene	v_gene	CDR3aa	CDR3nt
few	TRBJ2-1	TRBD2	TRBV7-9	CASSLALAGDQFF	TGTGCCAGCAGCTTAGCGCTAGCGGGGGATCAGTTCTTC
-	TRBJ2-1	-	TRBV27	CASSPSGSSYNEQFF	TGTGCCAGCAGCCCGAGTGGGAGCTCCTACAATGAGCAGTTCTTC
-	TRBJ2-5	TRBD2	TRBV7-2	CASSRTRQETQYF	TGTGCCAGCAGTAGGACTAGACAAGAGACCCAGTACTTC
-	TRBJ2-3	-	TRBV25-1	CASSELQGMGRDTQYF	TGTGCCAGCAGTGAACTACAGGGAATGGGTCGGGATACGCAGTATTTT
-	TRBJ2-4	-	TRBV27	CAPSSEAKNIQYF	TGTGCCCCCTCTAGCGAAGCCAAAAACATTCAGTACTTC
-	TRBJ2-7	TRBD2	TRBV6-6	CASSLAGRDEQYF	TGTGCCAGCAGCCTAGCGGGGAGGGACGAGCAGTACTTC
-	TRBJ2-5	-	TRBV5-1	CASSLAGTVLETQYF	TGCGCCAGCAGCTTGGCCGGAACAGTGCTGGAGACCCAGTACTTC
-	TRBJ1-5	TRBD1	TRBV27	CASSTGANQPQHF	TGTGCCAGCAGTACAGGGGCCAATCAGCCCCAGCATTTT
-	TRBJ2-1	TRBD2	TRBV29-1	CSASSGLAGNEQFF	TGCAGCGCGTCATCGGGACTAGCAGGAAATGAGCAGTTCTTC
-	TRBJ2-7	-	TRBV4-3	CASSQVLSQGIYEQYF	TGCGCCAGCAGCCAAGTATTGTCACAGGGTATTTACGAGCAGTACTTC
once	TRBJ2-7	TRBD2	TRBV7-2	CASSSAAGSSYEQYF	TGTGCCAGCAGCTCGGCAGCGGGAAGCTCCTACGAGCAGTACTTC
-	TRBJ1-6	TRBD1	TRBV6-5	CASSSTQGWNSPLHF	TGTGCCAGCAGTTCAACACAGGGGTGGAATTCACCCCTCCACTTT
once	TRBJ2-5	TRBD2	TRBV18	CASSPSSGGLRGETQYF	TGTGCCAGCTCACCGTCTAGCGGGGGTCTCAGAGGAGAGACCCAGTACTTC
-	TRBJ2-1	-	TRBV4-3	CASSQEPGSTYNEQFF	TGCGCCAGCAGCCAAGAACCGGGGTCAACCTACAATGAGCAGTTCTTC
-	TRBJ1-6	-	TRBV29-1	CSARTEARNSPLHF	TGCAGCGCTCGGACAGAAGCCCGCAATTCACCCCTCCACTTT
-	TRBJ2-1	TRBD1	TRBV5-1	CASGGQGRNEQFF	TGCGCCAGCGGAGGACAGGGGCGGAATGAGCAGTTCTTC
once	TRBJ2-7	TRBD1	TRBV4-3	CASSQDRTGSSYEQYF	TGCGCCAGCAGCCAAGACCGGACAGGCAGCTCCTACGAGCAGTACTTC
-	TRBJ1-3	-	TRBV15	CATSRARGQGIRGNTIYF	TGTGCCACCAGCAGAGCTCGCGGTCAGGGGATTAGAGGAAACACCATATATTTT
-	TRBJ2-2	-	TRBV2	CASTQGNTGELFF	TGTGCCAGCACACAGGGTAACACCGGGGAGCTGTTTTTT
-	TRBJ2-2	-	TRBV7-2	CARGVGGNTGELFF	TGTGCCAGGGGTGTCGGGGGGAACACCGGGGAGCTGTTTTTT
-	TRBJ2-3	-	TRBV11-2	CASSPGAAWGTDTQYF	TGTGCCAGCAGCCCAGGGGCGGCCTGGGGCACAGATACGCAGTATTTT
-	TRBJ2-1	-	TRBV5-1	CASSLGGGASYNEQFF	TGCGCCAGCAGCTTGGGTGGGGGGGCCTCCTACAATGAGCAGTTCTTC
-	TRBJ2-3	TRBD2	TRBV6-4	CASSDSGTSGGPDTQYF	TGTGCCAGCAGTGACTCCGGGACTAGCGGGGGCCCAGATACGCAGTATTTT
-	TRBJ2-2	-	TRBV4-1	CASSQVGQGWNTGELFF	TGCGCCAGCAGCCAAGTCGGCCAGGGCTGGAACACCGGGGAGCTGTTTTTT
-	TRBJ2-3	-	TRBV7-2	CASSSDTTDTQYF	TGTGCCAGCAGCTCCGACACCACAGATACGCAGTATTTT